A single sample is the source of the 30 T cell receptor beta chains below, sequenced in a study of cytomegalovirus exposure and HLA in healthy donors. The protocol was immunoSEQ multiplex PCR, while the TCRdb copy is restricted to in-frame clones and leaves out a portion. The sample has some 140,000 clones; 75% to 90% are singletons. Sequenced sample: PBMCs. The source is a man aged 18 to 29 in good health and CMV-seropositive.

The rearrangement uses TRBV7-2 and TRBJ1-2; possibly TRBD1 for D (5 bases). The CDR3 covers 14 residues. V was trimmed by 7 bases and J by 4 bases, leaving 16 bases between them. In germline, CDR1 is SGHTA, CDR2 FQGNSA. The CDR3 DNA reads as TGTGCCAGCACCCCAGTAGGGGCAGGCTATGGCTACACCTTC. Translation: CASTPVGAGYGYTF.

This chain uses TRBV29-1 with TRBJ2-2; 8 bases align to TRBD1. The germline V gene has CDR1 SQVTM and CDR2 ANQGSEA. This CDR3 region has 14 residues. Trimming removed 6 bases from V and 1 base from J; junction bases left unmatched: 4. The CDR3 bases are TGCAGCGTGCTGACAGGGGTGAACACCGGGGAGCTGTTTTTT. Its protein product is CSVLTGVNTGELFF.

The chain couples TRBV5-1 to TRBJ2-7; 8 bases are shared with TRBD2. CDR1 and CDR2 from the germline V gene are SGHRS and YFSETQ. The J segment lost 2 bases and the V segment lost 5 bases, leaving 6 bases of the junction unmatched. This CDR3 has 14 residues. The CDR3 here is CASRQTGGTYEQYF. CDR3 DNA: TGCGCCAGCAGGCAAACGGGGGGGACCTACGAGCAGTACTTC.

The chain has TRBV19 and TRBJ2-7; TRBD2 aligns across 7 bases. Germline loops: CDR1 LNHDA, CDR2 SQIVND (reference sequence). Trimming took 2 bases from V and 3 from J; bases not matched to a gene: 4. CDR3 size: 14 residues. The CDR3, as DNA: TGTGCCAGTAGTATACCCGGGGAGGGCTACGAGCAGTACTTC. Translation gives CASSIPGEGYEQYF.

The chain is built from TRBV7-6 and TRBJ2-7, with a possible D match to TRBD2 (5 bases). Germline lookup yields CDR1 SGHVS and CDR2 FNYEAQ. The germline V and J ends were trimmed by 3 bases and 1 base, with 13 bases remaining between them. The CDR3 has 15 amino acids. The CDR3 DNA sequence: TGTGCCAGCAGCTTGGGAGTCATCGGTTCCTACGAGCAGTACTTC. This encodes CASSLGVIGSYEQYF.

This chain links TRBV6-6 with TRBJ2-2; 9 bases match TRBD1. The CDR3 sequence is 16 residues long. After removal of 2 bases from V and 6 bases from J, the junction contained 7 bases not matched to a gene. CDR1 is MNHNY and CDR2 is SVGAGI in the germline V gene (reference sequence). The CDR3 DNA is TGTGCCAGCAGTTACGCCAGGACAGGGGACGCCGGGGAGCTGTTTTTT. Amino acid sequence: CASSYARTGDAGELFF.

V is TRBV9 and J is TRBJ2-1; D is ambiguous. The CDR3 contains 16 residues. Germline V gene lookup returns CDR1 SGDLS and CDR2 YYNGEE. The germline V and J ends were trimmed by 0 bases and 4 bases, with 14 bases remaining between them. The CDR3 spells CASSVELRADYNEQFF. In nucleotides, the CDR3 is TGTGCCAGCAGCGTAGAATTAAGAGCTGATTACAATGAGCAGTTCTTC.

The chain employs TRBV19 and TRBJ1-6; D uncertain. This CDR3 comprises 16 residues. V was shortened by 9 bases and J by 7 bases, with 22 bases between the two germline ends. Germline loops: CDR1 LNHDA, CDR2 SQIVND (reference sequence). The CDR3 sequence is CASRRAAGSPNSPLHF. The DNA for the CDR3 is TGTGCCAGCCGTCGCGCTGCGGGGTCACCGAATTCACCCCTCCACTTT. Variable domain in full (rest from reference TRBV19 and TRBJ1-6): DGGITQSPKYLFRKEGQNVTLSCEQNLNHDAMYWYRQDPGQGLRLIYYSQIVNDFQKGDIAEGYSVSREKKESFPLTVTSAQKNPTAFYLCASRRAAGSPNSPLHFGNGTRLTVT.

This clone has only one observation. The rearrangement joins TRBV7-8 to TRBJ1-5; 10 bases map to TRBD1. There are 16 residues in the CDR3. V dropped 5 bases and J dropped 3; count of bases not matched to a gene: 7. The germline CDR1 and CDR2 sequences are SGHVS and FQNEAQ. CDR3: CASSPTDRGYNQPQHF. DNA of the CDR3: TGTGCCAGCAGCCCAACGGACAGGGGGTACAATCAGCCCCAGCATTTT.

The chain has TRBV7-2 and TRBJ1-5, with 7 bases identical to TRBD1. The V segment lost 2 bases and the J segment 0 bases; nucleotides outside the gene matches: 4. Germline V gene sequence: CDR1 SGHTA, CDR2 FQGNSA. This CDR3 spans 16 amino acids. CDR3 loop: CASSLTNRGSNQPQHF. For the CDR3, the DNA is TGTGCCAGCAGCTTAACGAACAGGGGTAGCAATCAGCCCCAGCATTTT.

The chain links TRBV7-2 to TRBJ2-2, with D perhaps matching TRBD2 (6 bases). The CDR3 spans 15 residues. Trimming left V 3 bases short and J 3 bases short, with 11 bases between. CDR1 is SGHTA, CDR2 FQGNSA, per germline. DNA of the CDR3: TGTGCCAGCAGCTTCGGCGGGACTTACACCGGGGAGCTGTTTTTT. As protein: CASSFGGTYTGELFF.

The J gene is TRBJ2-5, the V gene TRBV6-6; a weak D match, TRBD1 (6 bases). CDR3 size: 14 residues. The germline gives CDR1 MNHNY, CDR2 SVGAGI (reference sequence). V lost 6 bases and J 1 base, leaving 12 bases between the germline ends. The CDR3 here is CASRIQGPQETQYF. In nucleotides, the CDR3 is TGTGCCAGCAGGATCCAGGGGCCCCAAGAGACCCAGTACTTC.

This chain uses TRBV6-1 with TRBJ1-1; TRBD1 might be the D (5 bases). CDR1 and CDR2 from the germline V gene are MNHNS and SASEGT. The length of the CDR3 is 14 residues. V dropped 6 bases and J dropped 2 bases, with 13 bases sitting between them. Here the CDR3 DNA reads TGTGCCAGCAGCTTCACCGGGGGTAACACTGAAGCTTTCTTT. Protein: CASSFTGGNTEAFF.

The chain is built from TRBV7-2 and TRBJ2-3, with 8 bases matching TRBD1. The CDR3 length is 15 residues. Trimming at V came to 1 base and at J to 4 bases, leaving 4 bases not matched to a gene. Germline CDR1 and CDR2: SGHTA and FQGNSA. The CDR3 loop is CASSLVAGGSDTQYF. The CDR3 nucleotides are TGTGCCAGCAGCTTAGTTGCAGGGGGCTCAGATACGCAGTATTTT.

This sequence joins TRBV6-1 and TRBJ2-2; D gene uncertain. Germline CDR1 MNHNS, CDR2 SASEGT. This CDR3 is built from 12 residues. V gave up 7 bases and J gave up 6 bases, with 9 bases separating them. CDR3 amino acids: CASIDISGELFF. CDR3 DNA sequence: TGTGCCAGCATAGATATCTCCGGGGAGCTGTTTTTT.

CDR3 protein: CASSSRGYQETQYF. Here the CDR3 DNA reads TGTGCCAGCTCATCCCGAGGGTATCAAGAGACCCAGTACTTC. The rearrangement joins TRBV18 to TRBJ2-5; tentatively, D is TRBD2 (5 bases). Germline V CDR1 and CDR2: KGHSH, LQKENI. The CDR3 is made up of 14 amino acids. Trimming pared 5 bases from V and 2 bases from J, leaving 12 bases between. Full variable domain (outside the CDR3, taken from reference TRBV18 and TRBJ2-5): NAGVMQNPRHLVRRRGQEARLRCSPMKGHSHVYWYRQLPEEGLKFMVYLQKENIIDESGMPKERFSAEFPKEGPSILRIQQVVRGDSAAYFCASSSRGYQETQYFGPGTRLLVL.

The chain uses TRBV19 and TRBJ1-2; TRBD1 might be the D (5 bases). The CDR3 has 14 amino acids. The germline V gene encodes CDR1 LNHDA and CDR2 SQIVND (reference sequence). The ends were cut back, 2 bases at V and 5 bases at J, with 12 bases in the middle. CDR3 nucleotide sequence: TGTGCCAGTAGTATAAGGGGATCGGAGTATGGCTACACCTTC. Its protein is CASSIRGSEYGYTF.

The chain carries TRBV5-1 and TRBJ2-1, with TRBD2 matching 7 bases. Per germline, CDR1 SGHRS and CDR2 YFSETQ. The CDR3 is made up of 16 amino acids. V lost 1 base, J lost 3 bases, and 7 bases stayed unmatched. The CDR3: CASSLLAGVRYNEQFF. CDR3 nucleotides: TGCGCCAGCAGCTTGTTGGCGGGGGTCCGCTACAATGAGCAGTTCTTC.

The chain combines TRBV5-4 with TRBJ1-2; 9 nucleotides line up with TRBD1. The CDR3 contains 14 residues. Germline lookup yields CDR1 SGHNT and CDR2 YYREEE (reference sequence). With V trimmed by 4 bases and J by 7 bases, 8 bases remained unmatched. The CDR3 DNA is TGTGCCAGCAGCGAGGGACAGGGAGGCGCTGGCTACACCTTC. It codes for CASSEGQGGAGYTF.

V is TRBV14 and J is TRBJ2-1, with D perhaps matching TRBD2 (7 bases). Looked up from germline, CDR1 is SGHDN and CDR2 is FVKESK. The germline V and J ends were trimmed by 0 bases and 5 bases, with 11 bases remaining between them. The CDR3 runs to 15 residues. As DNA, the CDR3 is TGTGCCAGCAGCCAAGAACGGGGGGCCCACAATGAGCAGTTCTTC. It translates to CASSQERGAHNEQFF. Full variable domain (missing parts from reference TRBV14 and TRBJ2-1): EAGVTQFPSHSVIEKGQTVTLRCDPISGHDNLYWYRRVMGKEIKFLLHFVKESKQDESGMPNNRFLAERTGGTYSTLKVQPAELEDSGVYFCASSQERGAHNEQFFGPGTRLTVL.

This sequence joins TRBV5-8 and TRBJ1-1; 7 nucleotides agree with TRBD1. The V gene end was trimmed by 2 bases and the J gene end by 1 base; junction bases not matched to a gene: 8. The CDR3 loop spans 16 amino acids. Germline lookup yields CDR1 SGHTS and CDR2 YDEGEE. The CDR3 coding sequence is TGTGCCAGCAGCTTAGGGGACAGAAGAGGGAACACTGAAGCTTTCTTT. It translates to CASSLGDRRGNTEAFF.

The V and J genes are TRBV4-3 and TRBJ1-2; 9 positions match TRBD1. Germline V CDR1 and CDR2: LGHNA, YSLEER. V lost 5 bases and J lost 5; bases outside the gene matches: 6. The CDR3 length is 14 residues. CDR3 sequence: CASSWDREEYGYTF. Here the CDR3 DNA reads TGCGCCAGCAGCTGGGACAGGGAGGAATATGGCTACACCTTC.

J is TRBJ2-7 and V is TRBV4-1; TRBD2 aligns across 7 bases. There are 16 residues in the CDR3. CDR1 and CDR2 (germline): MGHRA, YSYEKL. J was trimmed by 3 bases and V by 3 bases; bases with no gene match: 11. Here the CDR3 DNA reads TGCGCCAGCAGCCATAGACCTCTAGCGGAGGGCTACGAGCAGTACTTC. Protein sequence: CASSHRPLAEGYEQYF.

The chain recombines TRBV5-8 with TRBJ1-5; weak D call: TRBD1 (5 bases). CDR1 SGHTS and CDR2 YDEGEE come from the germline V gene. The CDR3 is 13 residues long. V gave up 2 bases and J gave up 5 bases, with 8 bases separating them. The CDR3 DNA sequence: TGTGCCAGCAGCTTATTCAGGGATCAGCCCCAGCATTTT. As protein: CASSLFRDQPQHF.

This sequence joins TRBV7-3 and TRBJ2-2, with 7 bases aligning to TRBD1. The germline CDR1 and CDR2 sequences are SGHTA and FQGTGA. The CDR3 covers 15 residues. Losses at the gene ends were 5 bases for V and 4 bases for J; bases not matched to a gene: 7. The CDR3 DNA is TGTGCCAGCAGCCCCCACGGGACAGCCACCGGGGAGCTGTTTTTT. Its protein product is CASSPHGTATGELFF. Variable domain in full (rest from reference TRBV7-3 and TRBJ2-2): GAGVSQTPSNKVTEKGKYVELRCDPISGHTALYWYRQSLGQGPEFLIYFQGTGAADDSGLPNDRFFAVRPEGSVSTLKIQRTERGDSAVYLCASSPHGTATGELFFGEGSRLTVL.

CDR3 bases: TGCGCCAGCAGCTTTGCGGGACAGGGGGAAGATACGCAGTATTTT. Its translation is CASSFAGQGEDTQYF. This chain uses TRBV5-1 with TRBJ2-3, with 11 bases that match TRBD1. CDR1 and CDR2 from the germline V gene are SGHRS and YFSETQ. Trimming took 2 bases from V and 5 from J; bases not matched to a gene: 4. The CDR3 has 15 amino acids. Drawing the rest from reference TRBV5-1 and TRBJ2-3, the complete variable domain is KAGVTQTPRYLIKTRGQQVTLSCSPISGHRSVSWYQQTPGQGLQFLFEYFSETQRNKGNFPGRFSGRQFSNSRSEMNVSTLELGDSALYLCASSFAGQGEDTQYFGPGTRLTVL.

V is TRBV5-6 and J is TRBJ1-3, with 10 bases lining up with TRBD1. Germline trimming cut 7 bases from V and 7 bases from J; bases unmatched to any gene: 2. This CDR3 is built from 12 residues. Germline lookup yields CDR1 SGHDT and CDR2 YYEEEE. CDR3 DNA: TGTGCCAGCCAGGACAGGGGGAACACCATATATTTT. It is translated as CASQDRGNTIYF.

The chain links TRBV7-9 to TRBJ2-5, with 7 bases identical to TRBD2. J gave up 1 base and V 4 bases, and 0 bases lay outside the gene matches. Germline V gene lookup returns CDR1 SEHNR and CDR2 FQNEAQ (reference sequence). The CDR3 runs to 13 residues. The CDR3 loop is CASSSSGQETQYF. CDR3 coding DNA: TGTGCCAGCAGCTCTAGCGGCCAAGAGACCCAGTACTTC.

The V gene is TRBV10-2, the J gene TRBJ2-7, with TRBD1 matching 7 bases. Germline V gives CDR1 WSHSY, CDR2 SAAADI. With 0 bases clipped from V and 4 bases from J, the junction kept 6 bases outside the gene matches. The CDR3 consists of 15 residues. CDR3 region: CASSESRQGSYEQYF. Here the CDR3 DNA reads TGCGCCAGCAGTGAGTCGAGACAGGGATCGTACGAGCAGTACTTC.

The rearrangement links TRBV18 to TRBJ1-3, with 7 bases fitting TRBD1. The germline V gene encodes CDR1 KGHSH and CDR2 LQKENI. The CDR3 is 15 amino acids. The J segment lost 4 bases and the V segment lost 3 bases, leaving 6 bases of the junction unmatched. For the CDR3, the DNA is TGTGCCAGCTCACCCGGTCGACAGGGAGGAAACACCATATATTTT. Translated, it gives CASSPGRQGGNTIYF.